These 17 T cell receptor beta chains came from one sample sequenced in a study of blood T cell repertoires in COVID-19 (dated by TCRdb to about 2020). The protocol used for the library was the immunoSEQ multiplex PCR assay. What TCRdb holds here is the immuneACCESS table cut down to in-frame rearrangements. Part of the clones is not present; checked against another copy, under half of the missing clones reflect an unresolved V gene, and the others are unexplained. This sample has a few hundred thousand clones in its table, and approximately 80% of those were observed once. Under 1.5% of the sample is held by the ten biggest clonotypes. Sequencing was done on a sample of peripheral blood. The receptors originated from a middle-aged woman who had recovered from COVID-19.

This chain links TRBV10-3 with TRBJ2-7; 7 nucleotides line up with TRBD2. V gave up 10 bases and J gave up 6 bases; unmatched junction bases: 15. The germline gives CDR1 ENHRY, CDR2 SYGVKD. The CDR3 sequence is 14 residues long. This chain's CDR3 is CATKEGLAVGEQYF. The CDR3 nucleotides are TGTGCCACCAAAGAGGGGCTAGCGGTAGGCGAGCAGTACTTC.

The chain uses TRBV7-2 and TRBJ2-3, with 9 nucleotides matching TRBD2. CDR1 is SGHTA, CDR2 FQGNSA, per germline. V was pared by 3 bases and J by 0 bases, with 10 bases of the junction left unmatched. CDR3 length equals 18 residues. Here the CDR3 reads CASSLGPLAGSSTDTQYF. DNA for the CDR3: TGTGCCAGCAGCTTGGGTCCGCTAGCGGGGTCTAGCACAGATACGCAGTATTTT. The full variable domain, in which reference TRBV7-2 and TRBJ2-3 provide the parts outside the CDR3, is GAGVSQSPSNKVTEKGKDVELRCDPISGHTALYWYRQSLGQGLEFLIYFQGNSAPDKSGLPSDRFSAERTGGSVSTLTIQRTQQEDSAVYLCASSLGPLAGSSTDTQYFGPGTRLTVL.

This sequence joins TRBV19 and TRBJ2-5, with 8 nucleotides matching TRBD2. The V and J ends lost 3 bases and 1 base, in that order; junction bases with no gene match: 4. The germline CDR1 and CDR2 sequences are LNHDA and SQIVND (reference sequence). The CDR3 covers 15 residues. In nucleotides, the CDR3 is TGTGCCAGTAGTATCGGCGGGGGGCTCCAAGAGACCCAGTACTTC. Translation: CASSIGGGLQETQYF.

V is TRBV11-3 and J is TRBJ1-1; D unresolved. V gave up 10 bases and J gave up 2 bases, with 14 bases separating them. The CDR3 has 13 amino acids. The germline gives CDR1 SGHNT, CDR2 YENEEA. In nucleotides, the CDR3 is TGTGCCATCGAGGATCGTGTAAACACTGAAGCTTTCTTT. This sequence encodes CAIEDRVNTEAFF.

The rearrangement uses TRBV11-3 and TRBJ2-5, with D possibly being TRBD1 (6 bases). Germline V gene lookup returns CDR1 SGHNT and CDR2 YENEEA. The CDR3 has 14 amino acids. V lost 4 bases and J 1 base, leaving 10 bases between the germline ends. The CDR3 protein is CASSSGQPQETQYF. The CDR3 DNA sequence: TGTGCCAGCAGCTCTGGACAGCCCCAAGAGACCCAGTACTTC.

The chain joins TRBV6-2 or TRBV6-3 to TRBJ2-3; 9 nucleotides align to TRBD2. Germline V gene sequence: CDR1 MNHEY, CDR2 SVGEGT. J lost 4 bases, V lost 6 bases, and 17 bases had no gene match. This CDR3 contains 18 residues. The CDR3, as DNA: TGTGCCAGCAGCACCCAGCCTCATATAGCGGGGGAGGCAGATACGCAGTATTTT. The encoded protein is CASSTQPHIAGEADTQYF.

V gene TRBV4-3 combines with J gene TRBJ2-2; tentative D call: TRBD1 (6 bases). There are 17 residues in the CDR3. Trimming shortened V by 4 bases and J by 4 bases, and 19 bases separated the two germline ends. In germline, CDR1 is LGHNA, CDR2 YSLEER. CDR3 in amino acids: CASSRQSTGYGTGELFF. CDR3 nucleotides: TGCGCCAGCAGCCGCCAGAGTACAGGGTACGGCACCGGGGAGCTGTTTTTT.

The V and J genes are TRBV19 and TRBJ2-6; D is unresolved. This CDR3 contains 13 residues. Germline V CDR1 and CDR2: LNHDA, SQIVND (reference sequence). Trimming cost V 5 bases and J 2 bases, with 4 bases left between them. DNA of the CDR3: TGTGCCAGTAGTGCTACTGGGGCCAACGTCCTGACTTTC. Its protein product is CASSATGANVLTF.

The rearrangement uses TRBV4-2 and TRBJ2-1; 10 nucleotides align to TRBD2. Germline-derived CDR1 and CDR2 are LGHNA and YNFKEQ. The trim removed 1 base at V and 2 bases at J, leaving 5 bases unmatched. The CDR3 is 17 amino acids. Here the CDR3 reads CASSQGILAGAYNEQFF. The CDR3 nucleotides are TGTGCCAGCAGCCAAGGAATTCTAGCGGGGGCCTACAATGAGCAGTTCTTC.

The genes are TRBV6-5 and TRBJ2-7; 8 bases are shared with TRBD1. The germline CDR1 and CDR2 sequences are MNHEY and SVGAGI. The V and J ends lost 11 bases and 0 bases, in that order; junction bases with no gene match: 9. This CDR3 is 14 amino acids long. DNA for the CDR3: TGTGCCTCACGACAAGGACAGGGCTCCTACGAGCAGTACTTC. Translating gives CASRQGQGSYEQYF.

The rearrangement joins TRBV19 to TRBJ1-2, with 7 bases identical to TRBD1. Germline-derived CDR1 and CDR2 are LNHDA and SQIVND (reference sequence). V was clipped by 3 bases and J by 4 bases; unmatched bases: 8. This CDR3 comprises 15 residues. CDR3 residues: CASSILAGGGYGYTF. Here the CDR3 DNA reads TGTGCCAGTAGTATTCTGGCAGGGGGTGGCTATGGCTACACCTTC.

The CDR3 region has the DNA TGTGCCAGCAGTGAAGGACAACTCGCCTACGAGCAGTACTTC. Its translation is CASSEGQLAYEQYF. The rearrangement joins TRBV25-1 to TRBJ2-7; maybe TRBD1 (5 bases). The CDR3 sequence is 14 residues long. Germline CDR1 is MGHDK and CDR2 is SYGVNS. Trimming took off 2 bases at V and 2 bases at J, with 10 bases between the two ends.

This clone was seen only once. The rearrangement uses TRBV28 and TRBJ2-1, with 7 bases fitting TRBD1. With 6 bases clipped from V and 8 bases from J, the junction kept 13 bases outside the gene matches. The CDR3 has 15 residues. Looked up from germline, CDR1 is MDHEN and CDR2 is SYDVKM. The CDR3 bases are TGTGCCAGCAGCCCTCGGGGCAGGGGGTTTCATGAGCAGTTCTTC. Its protein product is CASSPRGRGFHEQFF.

This clone counts as large. The rearrangement links TRBV19 to TRBJ2-7, with D possibly TRBD2 on 6 matching bases. V gave up 4 bases and J gave up 4 bases, with 17 bases separating them. The CDR3 is 15 amino acids. CDR1 and CDR2 from the germline V gene are LNHDA and SQIVND (reference sequence). CDR3 amino acids: CASSTGDSRWYEQYF. The CDR3, as DNA: TGTGCCAGTAGTACCGGGGACTCCCGGTGGTACGAGCAGTACTTC.

The CDR3 spells CASSLARLVTGGNRANVLTF. The CDR3 nucleotides read TGTGCCAGCAGCTTAGCGAGGCTAGTGACAGGGGGCAATCGGGCCAACGTCCTGACTTTC. This rearrangement joins TRBV7-2 to TRBJ2-6; 10 bases agree with TRBD1. J gave up 5 bases and V 0 bases, and 13 bases lay outside the gene matches. This CDR3 has 20 residues. CDR1 is SGHTA, CDR2 FQGNSA, per germline.

This chain connects TRBV3-1 (or the pseudogene TRBV3-2) to TRBJ2-5, with D possibly TRBD2 on 6 matching bases. Trimming took off 1 base at V and 2 bases at J, with 8 bases between the two ends. This CDR3 has 14 residues. Germline V gene sequence: CDR1 LGHDT, CDR2 YNNKEL (reference sequence). The CDR3 DNA reads TGTGCCAGCAGCCAAGTAAGCGGGCAAGAGACCCAGTACTTC. Translation: CASSQVSGQETQYF.

The rearrangement joins TRBV29-1 to TRBJ1-3; 8 bases are a match to TRBD1. The length of the CDR3 is 14 residues. Germline CDR1 and CDR2: SQVTM and ANQGSEA. V dropped 4 bases and J dropped 4; count of bases not matched to a gene: 6. The CDR3 DNA follows: TGCAGCGTTGGAGGACAGGGCTTCGGAAACACCATATATTTT. Translating it yields CSVGGQGFGNTIYF.